The rows below give T cell receptor beta chains drawn from one sample of a study of T cells in Graves' hyperthyroidism and ophthalmopathy. TCRdb itself ran the multiplex PCR reads through MiXCR, one entry per CDR3 protein. In the table there are about 400,000 distinct CDR3 sequences, 14% of which are singletons. Source material: blood. These receptors came from a woman aged 30 to 39 with Graves' ophthalmopathy. Each CDR3 is given with its conserved first and last residue. The D gene is left open where the match is weak. Some rows have no size entry. The others give once, few or many, or a class for an expanded clone.

D | J | V | size | DNA | CDR3
. | TRBJ2-1 | TRBV7-7 | many | TGTGCTAGCAGCCCCAGTTCCGGCGATGAGCAGTTCTTC | CASSPSSGDEQFF
TRBD2 | TRBJ2-3 | TRBV6-2/TRBV6-3 | once | TGTGCCAGCAGTTACGTACTAGCGGGGGGAGGGAGCACAGATACGCAGTATTTT | CASSYVLAGGGSTDTQYF
TRBD1 | TRBJ1-6 | TRBV7-9 | many | TGTGCCAGCAGCGCTTCCGGACAGGGGGTGGGCTCCCTCCACTTT | CASSASGQGVGSLHF
TRBD2 | TRBJ2-1 | TRBV27 | many | TGTGCCAGCAGTTTCGGACTAGCGCCAACGGGCAATGAGCAGTTCTTC | CASSFGLAPTGNEQFF
. | TRBJ1-2 | TRBV7-9 | . | TGTGCCAGCAGCGCCCGTGGGGGCTATGGCTACACCTTC | CASSARGGYGYTF
. | TRBJ2-2 | TRBV28 | many | TGTGCCAGCAGTTCCTCAGGGTCGTCCGGGGAGCTGTTTTTT | CASSSSGSSGELFF
. | TRBJ1-6 | TRBV7-3 | . | TGTGCCAGCAGCTTAAGGGGGCCGGAGAATTCACCCCTCCACTTT | CASSLRGPENSPLHF
TRBD1 | TRBJ1-1 | TRBV11-3 | many | TGTGCCAGCAGCTTAGTAGGACAGGGTGTTAGAACTGAAGCTTTCTTT | CASSLVGQGVRTEAFF
. | TRBJ2-3 | TRBV7-3 | few | TGTGCCAGCAGCTTAAAAACTAGGGAAAGCACAGATACGCAGTATTTT | CASSLKTRESTDTQYF
TRBD2 | TRBJ2-5 | TRBV20-1 | many | TGCAGTGCCCTAGCGGGGGGTCGTGAGACCCAGTACTTC | CSALAGGRETQYF
TRBD1 | TRBJ1-6 | TRBV29-1 | many | TGCAGCGTACGAGACATCGACAGGGGGCATCTCCACTTT | CSVRDIDRGHLHF
TRBD2 | TRBJ2-1 | TRBV19 | . | TGTGCCACAAAGACTAGCGGGGGGGCCAATGAGCAGTTCTTC | CATKTSGGANEQFF
. | TRBJ2-1 | TRBV7-8 | many | TGTGCCAGCAGCATATCGGGGGCGCAGAGCTCCTACAATGAGCAGTTCTTC | CASSISGAQSSYNEQFF
. | TRBJ2-7 | TRBV27 | many | TGTGCCAGCAGACTTTCCACCCATCGACAGGCGGTCACCTACGAGCAGTACTTC | CASRLSTHRQAVTYEQYF
TRBD1 | TRBJ2-1 | TRBV11-2 | many | TGTGCCAGCAGCTTACTCGCTGGACAGGGGAACTACAATGAGCAGTTCTTC | CASSLLAGQGNYNEQFF
TRBD1 | TRBJ2-7 | TRBV30 | many | TGTGCCTGGAGAGCCTCTACGGACAGGGGGTCGTACGAGCAGTACTTC | CAWRASTDRGSYEQYF
. | TRBJ2-1 | TRBV7-3 | many | TGTGCCAGCAGCTTAACGCTAGCGTCTGGGGGTGGTGAGCAGTTCTTC | CASSLTLASGGGEQFF
. | TRBJ1-3 | TRBV11-3 | few | TGTGCCAGCAGCCACAAGGACAGCAGGAACACCATATATTTT | CASSHKDSRNTIYF
TRBD1 | TRBJ1-2 | TRBV15 | many | TGTGCCACCAGCGGTCCGGGACAGGGTTATGGCTACACCTTC | CATSGPGQGYGYTF
TRBD1 | TRBJ2-7 | TRBV5-1 | many | TGCGCCAGCAGCTCGACAGGGGGAAACTACGAGCAGTACTTC | CASSSTGGNYEQYF
. | TRBJ2-1 | TRBV4-1 | . | TGCGCCAGCAGCCAAGAAGGGGGGGGAGGGGCGAATGAGCAGTTCTTC | CASSQEGGGGANEQFF
TRBD1 | TRBJ2-1 | TRBV20-1 | once | TGCAGTGCTAGTTTTACAGGTAGGGGGCACAATGAGCAGTTCTTC | CSASFTGRGHNEQFF
TRBD2 | TRBJ2-5 | TRBV7-2 | many | TGTGCCAGCAGCTCAAGCGGGGGGGCCGGAGAGGGCCAGTACTTC | CASSSSGGAGEGQYF
TRBD2 | TRBJ2-1 | TRBV20-1 | . | TGCAGTGCTCCCCTAGCGGGGGGAATCAATGAGCAGTTCTTC | CSAPLAGGINEQFF
. | TRBJ2-1 | TRBV10-3 | few | TGTGCCATCAGTGCCTCGGGGCCCCTTAGGGATGAGCAGTTCTTC | CAISASGPLRDEQFF
TRBD2 | TRBJ2-7 | TRBV3-1 | many | TGTGCCAGCAGCCAAAGAGTAGGTAGCGGGGATTACGAGCAGTACTTC | CASSQRVGSGDYEQYF
. | TRBJ1-3 | TRBV28 | many | TGTGCCAGCAGTTTATTATTCACCGCGGCTGGAAACACCATATATTTT | CASSLLFTAAGNTIYF
. | TRBJ1-1 | TRBV2 | many | TGTGCCAGCATAAGGCAAACAACGGCTTTCTTT | CASIRQTTAFF
TRBD2 | TRBJ2-1 | TRBV20-1 | many | TGCAGTGCTCGAATTTTAAACGGGAGGAGCTCCTACAATGAGCAGTTCTTC | CSARILNGRSSYNEQFF
. | TRBJ2-7 | TRBV29-1 | . | TGCAGCGTTGAGGGCGGACAGTCCCTTTACGAGCAGTACTTC | CSVEGGQSLYEQYF
. | TRBJ2-1 | TRBV24-1 | many | TGTGCCACCAGAGGTCGAAGCTACAATGAGCAGTTCTTC | CATRGRSYNEQFF
. | TRBJ2-2 | TRBV10-3 | many | TGTGCCATCAGTGAGCCCGGGACAACGAACACCGGGGAGCTGTTTTTT | CAISEPGTTNTGELFF
. | TRBJ1-2 | TRBV4-2 | few | TGTGCCAGCAGCCAACCCGAGACCCAGTTGAACCGCTACACCTTC | CASSQPETQLNRYTF
TRBD1 | TRBJ2-2 | TRBV3-1 | many | TGTGCCAGCAGACCCAGGCTAGGGACAGGGAGGGCGAACACCGGGGAGCTGTTTTTT | CASRPRLGTGRANTGELFF
. | TRBJ2-5 | TRBV7-9 | many | TGTGCCAGCAGCCACCCCGGACGGTACCAAGAGACCCAGTACTTC | CASSHPGRYQETQYF
. | TRBJ2-3 | TRBV7-2 | many | TGTGCCAGCAGCTTGGGCACAGATACGCAGTATTTT | CASSLGTDTQYF
. | TRBJ2-5 | TRBV6-2/TRBV6-3 | many | TGTGCCAGCAGTTACTCGAAAGGTATCCAAGAGACCCAGTACTTC | CASSYSKGIQETQYF
. | TRBJ2-3 | TRBV10-3 | . | TGTGCCATCACCAAAACAGTAGACAGCACAGATACGCAGTATTTT | CAITKTVDSTDTQYF
. | TRBJ1-1 | TRBV11-2 | many | TGTGCCAGCTGGGGGGGGACGGACACTGAAGCTTTCTTT | CASWGGTDTEAFF
TRBD2 | TRBJ2-7 | TRBV11-2 | . | TGTGCCAGCAGCTCCGAAGGGACTAGCGGGAGGTACGAGCAGTACTTC | CASSSEGTSGRYEQYF
. | TRBJ1-4 | TRBV9 | few | TGTGCCAGCAGCGTAGGACGGGCTACTAATGAAAAACTGTTTTTT | CASSVGRATNEKLFF
. | TRBJ1-5 | TRBV7-9 | many | TGTGCCAGCAGCTCGGGGGGCATGGGTCAGCCCCAGCATTTT | CASSSGGMGQPQHF
. | TRBJ2-5 | TRBV11-2 | many | TGTGCCAGCAGCACCTCCTATCCGGGGGAGACCCAGTACTTC | CASSTSYPGETQYF